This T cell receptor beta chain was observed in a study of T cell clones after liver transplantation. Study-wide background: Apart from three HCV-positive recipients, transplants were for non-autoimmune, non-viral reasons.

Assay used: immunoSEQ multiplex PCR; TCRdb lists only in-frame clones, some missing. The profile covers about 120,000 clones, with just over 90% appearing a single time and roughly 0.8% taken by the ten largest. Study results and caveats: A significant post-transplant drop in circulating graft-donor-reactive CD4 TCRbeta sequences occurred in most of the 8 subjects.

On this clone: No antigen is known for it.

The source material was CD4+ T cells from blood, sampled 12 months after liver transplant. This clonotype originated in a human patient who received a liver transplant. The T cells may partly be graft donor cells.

The CDR3 nucleotides are TGTGCCAGCAATGAGCGGGCCCTCGCCGTTCCCAACGAGCAGTACTTC. Amino acid sequence: CASNERALAVPNEQYF. The chain is built from TRBV2 and TRBJ2-7, with D possibly being TRBD2 (6 bases). The length of the CDR3 is 16 residues. The V gene's germline CDR1 is SNHLY and CDR2 FYNNEI. Trimming removed 7 bases from V and 5 bases from J, with 24 bases in between.